These 12 T cell receptor beta chains were sequenced from one sample in a study of blood T cell repertoires in COVID-19 (dated by TCRdb to the early 2020s). Libraries were prepared through the immunoSEQ multiplex PCR assay. TCRdb obtained this table from immuneACCESS and retained in-frame rearrangements with V and J assigned. These tables miss some clones; where compared with another copy, unresolved V genes account for less than half of the shortfall, and the remainder is unexplained. The sample data list around 200,000 clones, and 89% of these were observed just once. The ten largest clones add up to over 2% of the sample. Sequenced material: PBMCs or T cells enriched from blood (not recorded which). The receptors shown here come from a woman in her 40s with acute COVID-19.

The chain is built from TRBV5-1 and TRBJ1-1; no definite D call. From germline, CDR1 is SGHRS and CDR2 YFSETQ. V was cut by 4 bases and J by 0 bases, with 16 bases left in between. This CDR3 has 16 amino acids. This chain's CDR3 is CASSVGVGRVNTEAFF. Here the CDR3 DNA reads TGCGCCAGCAGCGTTGGGGTCGGGAGGGTGAACACTGAAGCTTTCTTT.

The V call is TRBV7-8, the J call TRBJ1-5; the D is unclear. V lost 0 bases and J 0 bases, leaving 6 bases between the germline ends. This CDR3 comprises 15 residues. Germline V gene lookup returns CDR1 SGHVS and CDR2 FQNEAQ. The CDR3 DNA reads TGTGCCAGCAGCTTAGCGGCGGGTAGCAATCAGCCCCAGCATTTT. Translating it yields CASSLAAGSNQPQHF.

This clone was recorded once. The chain links TRBV6-1 to TRBJ2-5; 9 nucleotides match TRBD1. The CDR3 covers 15 residues. Trimming at V came to 5 bases and at J to 5 bases, leaving 9 bases not matched to a gene. The germline V gene has CDR1 MNHNS and CDR2 SASEGT. The CDR3 spells CASSWDRVGRETQYF. The CDR3 nucleotides are TGTGCCAGCAGTTGGGACAGGGTTGGACGGGAGACCCAGTACTTC.

The chain carries TRBV7-9 and TRBJ2-3; the match to TRBD2 covers 9 bases. The CDR3 spans 15 residues. With V trimmed by 4 bases and J by 10 bases, 12 bases remained unmatched. Germline V gene lookup returns CDR1 SEHNR and CDR2 FQNEAQ (reference sequence). Here the CDR3 DNA reads TGTGCCAGCAGCTCCGAGCGGCGGGAGGGAAGTGCGCAGTATTTT. Protein product: CASSSERREGSAQYF.

The rearrangement uses TRBV19 and TRBJ1-5; 7 positions agree with TRBD1. This CDR3 is built from 13 residues. After removal of 5 bases from V and 7 bases from J, the junction contained 5 bases not matched to a gene. The germline CDR1 and CDR2 sequences are LNHDA and SQIVND (reference sequence). CDR3 nucleotide sequence: TGTGCCAGTAGTCGGCAGGGGGAACAGCCCCAGCATTTT. Amino acids: CASSRQGEQPQHF.

The genes are TRBV6-5 and TRBJ1-1; D uncertain. Trimming removed 8 bases from V and 5 bases from J, with 9 bases in between. Germline V CDR1 and CDR2: MNHEY, SVGAGI. The CDR3 spans 11 residues. The CDR3 DNA sequence: TGTGCCAGCGCCAGGTGGACTGAAGCTTTCTTT. Translation: CASARWTEAFF.

V usage is TRBV25-1 and J usage is TRBJ2-7, with 8 positions matching TRBD2. The germline CDR1 and CDR2 sequences are MGHDK and SYGVNS. The ends lost 2 bases at V and 3 bases at J; junction bases unmatched: 3. The CDR3 sequence is 14 residues long. Here the CDR3 DNA reads TGTGCCAGCAGTGAACCGGGACTAGTCTACGAGCAGTACTTC. This encodes CASSEPGLVYEQYF.

The J gene is TRBJ1-2, the V gene TRBV9; 7 bases are a match to TRBD1. CDR1 and CDR2 (germline): SGDLS, YYNGEE. J gave up 1 base and V 2 bases, and 8 bases lay outside the gene matches. This CDR3 spans 16 amino acids. The CDR3 loop is CASSVGPQGFNYGYTF. The CDR3 coding sequence is TGTGCCAGCAGCGTGGGACCACAGGGGTTTAACTATGGCTACACCTTC. Looking up the rest from reference TRBV9 and TRBJ1-2 gives the full variable domain: DSGVTQTPKHLITATGQRVTLRCSPRSGDLSVYWYQQSLDQGLQFLIQYYNGEERAKGNILERFSAQQFPDLHSELNLSSLELGDSALYFCASSVGPQGFNYGYTFGSGTRLTVV.

The chain has TRBV6-6 and TRBJ1-2, with 10 bases identical to TRBD1. The CDR3 covers 13 residues. Germline V gene lookup returns CDR1 MNHNY and CDR2 SVGAGI (reference sequence). Unmatched junction bases numbered 1, after V lost 5 bases and J lost 4 bases. For the CDR3, the DNA is TGTGCCAGCAGTCGGACAGGGGGCTATGGCTACACCTTC. It yields the protein CASSRTGGYGYTF.

This clone was seen once. V usage is TRBV6-7 and J usage is TRBJ2-5, with TRBD1 as a possible D gene (8 bases). TRBV6-7 is recorded as an ORF, its role being uncertain. The CDR3 is 15 amino acids. V was shortened by 4 bases and J by 2 bases, with 14 bases between the two germline ends. CDR3 nucleotide sequence: TGTGCCAGCAGTTGGACAGGGAGGGTTCAAGAGACCCAGTACTTC. This codes for CASSWTGRVQETQYF.

V usage is TRBV27 and J usage is TRBJ2-5, with unresolved D. CDR1 is MNHEY and CDR2 is SMNVEV in the germline V gene (reference sequence). CDR3 length: 13 residues. V lost 2 bases and J 5 bases, leaving 9 bases between the germline ends. For the CDR3, the DNA is TGTGCCAGCAGTTTAAGGCCTAGTGAGACCCAGTACTTC. This encodes CASSLRPSETQYF.

CDR3 coding DNA: TGTGCCAGCAGCCAGGGCTGGAACACTGAAGCTTTCTTT. Amino acid sequence: CASSQGWNTEAFF. The rearrangement links TRBV3-1 (or the pseudogene TRBV3-2) to TRBJ1-1, with D unresolved. CDR3 length: 13 residues. The germline CDR1 and CDR2 sequences are LGHDT and YNNKEL (reference sequence). V lost 3 bases to trimming and J lost 1 base, with 6 bases between them.